These 19 T cell receptor beta chains were sequenced from one sample in a study of T cells in tumors after PD-1 blockade. Assay: immunoSEQ multiplex PCR; the TCRdb copy retains only in-frame clones and omits some. The sample has some 20,000 clones, about 84% seen once. The starting material was PBMCs, obtained after anti-PD-1 therapy. All receptors derive from a human donor with advanced basal cell or squamous cell carcinoma (not recorded which).

The chain carries TRBV29-1 and TRBJ2-5, with D uncertain. The V end lost 0 bases, the J end lost 3 bases, and 23 bases lay between the germline ends. Germline-derived CDR1 and CDR2 are SQVTM and ANQGSEA. This CDR3 comprises 18 residues. The CDR3 protein is CSVEDGVQSGPLEETQYF. The CDR3 region has the DNA TGCAGCGTTGAAGATGGTGTTCAGTCCGGGCCTTTAGAAGAGACCCAGTACTTC.

This chain uses TRBV11-3 with TRBJ2-1; 12 bases fit TRBD2. V shed 4 bases and J 2 bases; nucleotides not matched to a gene: 6. Germline assignment: CDR1 SGHNT and CDR2 YENEEA. The CDR3 has 17 amino acids. CDR3 DNA: TGTGCCAGCAGCTATTGGACTAGCGGGACTCCCTACAATGAGCAGTTCTTC. Translated, it gives CASSYWTSGTPYNEQFF.

The chain recombines TRBV4-1 with TRBJ1-5; no clear D. Per the germline V gene, CDR1 is MGHRA and CDR2 is YSYEKL. Trimming took 1 base from V and 6 from J, leaving 7 bases between them. The CDR3 contains 13 residues. CDR3 DNA sequence: TGCGCCAGCAGCCAAGGAGGAGGTCAGCCCCAGCATTTT. It encodes CASSQGGGQPQHF.

The CDR3 loop reads CSAKLSNWEQFF. In DNA, the CDR3 is TGCAGCGCAAAACTCTCAAACTGGGAGCAGTTCTTC. The chain employs TRBV29-1 and TRBJ2-1; unclear D gene. CDR1 and CDR2 (germline): SQVTM, ANQGSEA. The ends were cut back, 7 bases at V and 10 bases at J, with 17 bases in the middle. This CDR3 spans 12 amino acids.

The rearrangement joins TRBV7-2 to TRBJ2-1; 7 nucleotides align to TRBD1. Trimming removed 1 base from V and 6 bases from J; junction bases left unmatched: 3. Germline V CDR1 and CDR2: SGHTA, FQGNSA. The CDR3 has 14 residues. DNA of the CDR3: TGTGCCAGCAGCTTAGTTGGGACAGTCAATGAGCAGTTCTTC. Amino acid sequence: CASSLVGTVNEQFF.

V and J are TRBV11-3 and TRBJ2-1; D possibly corresponds to TRBD2 (7 bases). The ends were cut back, 4 bases at V and 2 bases at J, with 15 bases in the middle. The germline gives CDR1 SGHNT, CDR2 YENEEA. CDR3 size: 16 residues. The CDR3 nucleotides are TGTGCCAGCAGCTGGGGGGGCGGGTTCACCTACAATGAGCAGTTCTTC. Residues: CASSWGGGFTYNEQFF.

The chain combines TRBV9 with TRBJ1-1; a possible D gene is TRBD1 (5 bases). Trimming cost V 1 base and J 4 bases, with 20 bases left between them. The CDR3 extends over 17 amino acids. Germline assignment: CDR1 SGDLS and CDR2 YYNGEE. The DNA of the CDR3 is TGTGCCAGCAGCGTACCCCTGTCATCAGGGAGGGGCACTGAAGCTTTCTTT. This sequence encodes CASSVPLSSGRGTEAFF.

The chain uses TRBV4-2 and TRBJ2-3; 9 bases are shared with TRBD2. V trimming: 1 base; J trimming: 1 base; junction bases outside the gene matches: 3. Germline lookup yields CDR1 LGHNA and CDR2 YNFKEQ. The CDR3 has 16 amino acids. Here the CDR3 DNA reads TGTGCCAGCAGCCAAGCAGCGGGAGGTGGCACAGATACGCAGTATTTT. This sequence encodes CASSQAAGGGTDTQYF.

The genes are TRBV11-3 and TRBJ2-7; no firm D call. The CDR3 runs to 12 residues. V lost 5 bases, J lost 1 base, and 6 bases lay in between. Germline V lookup: CDR1 SGHNT, CDR2 YENEEA. The CDR3 reads CASSPVSYEQYF. In DNA form, the CDR3 reads TGTGCCAGCAGCCCCGTATCCTACGAGCAGTACTTC.

The chain combines TRBV29-1 with TRBJ2-3; unclear D gene. Germline V lookup: CDR1 SQVTM, CDR2 ANQGSEA. CDR3 length: 13 residues. The germline V and J ends were trimmed by 7 bases and 1 base, with 12 bases remaining between them. For the CDR3, the DNA is TGCAGCGCCCTAAGTCAGGGCACAGATACGCAGTATTTT. As protein: CSALSQGTDTQYF.

The CDR3, as DNA: TGTGCCAGCAGCACGACAGGGGACTACGAGCAGTACTTC. Translating gives CASSTTGDYEQYF. This chain joins TRBV28 and TRBJ2-7, with TRBD1 identical over 8 bases. The CDR3 spans 13 residues. With 6 bases clipped from V and 3 bases from J, the junction kept 4 bases outside the gene matches. CDR1 is MDHEN and CDR2 is SYDVKM in the germline V gene.

J is TRBJ2-1 and V is TRBV29-1, with TRBD2 matching 11 bases. The CDR3 is 15 residues long. The V segment lost 3 bases and the J segment 6 bases; nucleotides outside the gene matches: 7. Germline V CDR1 and CDR2: SQVTM, ANQGSEA. CDR3 region: CSVDLGLAAVNEQFF. The CDR3 DNA reads TGCAGCGTTGACTTGGGACTAGCGGCGGTCAATGAGCAGTTCTTC.

V usage is TRBV6-1 and J usage is TRBJ2-2; no definite D call. The length of the CDR3 is 17 residues. The germline CDR1 and CDR2 sequences are MNHNS and SASEGT. The V end was cut by 2 bases, the J end by 2 bases, with 15 bases between. CDR3 sequence: CASSEWVGGTNTGELFF. CDR3 DNA: TGTGCCAGCAGTGAATGGGTGGGCGGAACAAACACCGGGGAGCTGTTTTTT.

The V gene is TRBV5-1, the J gene TRBJ2-1; D is unclear. The V gene lost 3 bases and the J gene lost 7 bases, with 5 bases spanning the gap. The CDR3 consists of 11 residues. CDR1 is SGHRS, CDR2 YFSETQ, per germline. CDR3 in DNA: TGCGCCAGCAGCTCCGGGAATGAGCAGTTCTTC. This codes for CASSSGNEQFF.

V and J are TRBV28 and TRBJ2-7, with D perhaps matching TRBD1 or TRBD2 (5 bases each). The ends were cut back, 5 bases at V and 4 bases at J, with 18 bases in the middle. Germline lookup yields CDR1 MDHEN and CDR2 SYDVKM. This CDR3 spans 15 amino acids. The CDR3 nucleotides read TGTGCCAGCAGTCCCCAGGGTGGGGGAAAATACGAGCAGTACTTC. Encoded protein: CASSPQGGGKYEQYF. Full variable domain (rest looked up from reference TRBV28 and TRBJ2-7): DVKVTQSSRYLVKRTGEKVFLECVQDMDHENMFWYRQDPGLGLRLIYFSYDVKMKEKGDIPEGYSVSREKKERFSLILESASTNQTSMYLCASSPQGGGKYEQYFGPGTRLTVT.

The gene calls are TRBV3-1 (or the pseudogene TRBV3-2) and TRBJ2-4; D perhaps matches TRBD1 (5 bases). Trimming pared 3 bases from V and 9 bases from J, leaving 21 bases between. The CDR3 totals 16 residues. CDR1 LGHDT and CDR2 YNNKEL come from the germline V gene (reference sequence). CDR3 nucleotide sequence: TGTGCCAGCAGCCATCTGGATCAGGGAAGCAAGGGCATTCAGTACTTC. The encoded protein is CASSHLDQGSKGIQYF.

This chain connects TRBV3-1 (or the pseudogene TRBV3-2) to TRBJ1-3; D not resolved. Trimming pared 1 base from V and 0 bases from J, leaving 7 bases between. Per germline, CDR1 LGHDT and CDR2 YNNKEL (reference sequence). The CDR3 runs 15 residues. CDR3 nucleotide sequence: TGTGCCAGCAGCCAAGTTCTCAGCTCTGGAAACACCATATATTTT. Its translation: CASSQVLSSGNTIYF.

V is TRBV5-1 and J is TRBJ2-7; a weak D match, TRBD1 (6 bases). V lost 4 bases and J lost 7, with 18 bases in between. The CDR3 has 14 amino acids. The V gene's germline CDR1 is SGHRS and CDR2 YFSETQ. The CDR3 coding sequence is TGCGCCAGCAGCCCACAGGGTTGGATATTTGAGCAGTACTTC. This encodes CASSPQGWIFEQYF. The full variable domain, its missing parts supplied by reference TRBV5-1 and TRBJ2-7, is KAGVTQTPRYLIKTRGQQVTLSCSPISGHRSVSWYQQTPGQGLQFLFEYFSETQRNKGNFPGRFSGRQFSNSRSEMNVSTLELGDSALYLCASSPQGWIFEQYFGPGTRLTVT.

The chain uses TRBV29-1 and TRBJ1-2; a weak D match, TRBD1 (5 bases). Germline assignment: CDR1 SQVTM and CDR2 ANQGSEA. The V end was cut by 7 bases, the J end by 5 bases, with 17 bases between. CDR3 size: 13 residues. In DNA form, the CDR3 reads TGCAGCGCTCTCGGGACTCAAACTTATGGCTACACCTTC. Its protein is CSALGTQTYGYTF.